This T cell receptor beta chain was captured in a study of blood T cell repertoires in COVID-19. Germline V lookup: CDR1 SGHTA, CDR2 FQGNSA. J gave up 5 bases and V 4 bases, and 2 bases lay outside the gene matches. The CDR3 loop spans 13 amino acids. Assay used: immunoSEQ multiplex PCR; TCRdb lists only in-frame clones, some missing. The sample consists of approximately 300,000 clones, 80% to 95% of them appearing once. The receptor was derived from a woman in her twenties or thirties with COVID-19, enrolled during active disease. Sequencing used peripheral blood. This sequence joins TRBV7-2 and TRBJ1-5, with TRBD1 matching over 7 bases. The CDR3 here is CASSSTGYQPQHF. The CDR3 nucleotides are TGTGCCAGCAGCTCGACAGGGTATCAGCCCCAGCATTTT.